Sequencing of this T cell receptor (beta chain) was carried out in a study of shared clonotypes between healthy human individuals (dated by TCRdb to 2020 to 2021). For the wider study: The cohort comprised a couple of women and three men aged 18 to 49 years. For each donor, CD4 naive and CD4 memory were each given three plates, CD8 naive was given two plates, and CD8 memory was given one plate. Different laboratories and diverse techniques were used to prepare libraries and sequence TCR repertoires, to increase sequencing depth and limit assay-specific biases. To estimate repertoire size and how much clonotype sharing occurs between individuals, the study deeply sequenced the blood TCR repertoires of 4 to 6 healthy adults. Between about 0.85 and 9.5 billion PBMCs per donor were obtained by leukapheresis.

The donors were healthy, HIV-negative adults who had no recently reported acute infections or vaccinations. Only Caucasian adults living in Nashville, Tennessee, USA were represented among the donors. CD4+ T cells were enriched by magnetic negative selection, after which naive cells were positively selected on CD45RA and the negative fraction was taken as the memory subset. Blood was collected by leukapheresis, and PBMCs were isolated by Ficoll-Histopaque density gradient centrifugation and then cryopreserved in liquid nitrogen vapor phase. Analytical flow cytometry was used to check the purity and quantity of every magnetically sorted T cell population. Each sorted fraction had its genomic DNA isolated and then quantified by UV absorbance on a Nanodrop 2000c. CDR1 and CDR2 are read off the germline V gene as SGHVS and FNYEAQ. The CDR3 has 13 amino acids, counting the end cysteine and phenylalanine. The DNA shown is the 39-base CDR3, in frame from base 1. At the junction V is shortened by 0 bases and J by 4 bases, with 6 bases in between.

Using the deep immunoSEQ assay, multiplex PCR amplified TCR CDR3 regions from genomic DNA. For each cell subset, the extracted genomic DNA was distributed evenly across all wells of several immunoSEQ 96-well plates, and each plate served as one replicate. For sorted subsets, 200 to 250 ng of genomic DNA, equivalent to some 30,000 T cell genomes, went into each replicate PCR. Purified libraries were measured with a Qubit 3.0 fluorometer, size-checked on a Bioanalyzer 2100, and measured again with the KAPA Library Quantification kit. A separate single-read 150-cycle Illumina NextSeq 550 flow cell was used to sequence each immunoSEQ 96-well plate. The original methods were these. Because the immunoSEQ output held only junctional sequences and lacked quality scores, the filtering could not match the filtering applied to full-length reads. To assign V/J genes and CDR3, sequences were annotated using PyIR, a Python wrapper for IgBLAST v1.9, with IMGT germline references. Any read was removed if the V/J assignment was weak (E-value above 1e-6), the CDR3 was missing, or the read contained stop codons, out-of-frame junctions, or ambiguous translated residues. V3J clonotypes were defined as sequences sharing an identical inferred V gene, J gene, and CDR3 amino acid sequence. Percentage overlap between repertoires was computed as shared unique clonotypes divided by the size of the smaller repertoire. Richness of each repertoire was evaluated using RTK rarefaction, the Chao1 estimator, and Recon v2.1 estimates of unobserved clonotypes. OLGA was used to compute generation probabilities for all TCRbeta clonotypes that the gDNA method yielded from several donors. TCRdb limited this immuneACCESS table to in-frame rearrangements with V and J called. A share of clones is missing; checked studies link under half to unresolved V genes, and the rest is unexplained. V, J and clone size derive from that table, while D and trimming were established from the DNA sequence. Counted in this sample were about a million clones; about 72% of them appeared once. The leading ten clones occupy 0.89% of the sample.

Broad study findings and their caveats: Because the study included a small number of donors, the genetic and exposure-history diversity represented was limited. Compared with non-shared clonotypes, clonotypes shared by all four sorted-subset donors had higher generation probabilities. Naive subsets generally had larger estimated clonotype richness than memory subsets. Incomplete sequencing was indicated by rarefaction of sorted-subset datasets, despite the large sequencing depth. Sampling was restricted to blood, and TCR repertoires in tissues likely differ from the TCR repertoires found in blood. Across several donors, approximately 5% of naive CD4, roughly 3.4% of naive CD8, 2.3% of memory CD4, and approximately 0.4% of memory CD8 clonotypes were shared. Pairwise subsampling indicated that sequencing depth was expected to affect the degree of clonotype sharing among donors.

A note on this clone: This clone's antigen is unknown. No base quality values were provided; no much bigger clone lies one nucleotide off.

Specimen: memory CD4+ T cells from PBMCs. This specimen's cell subset or site label, per the study, means: CD45RA-negative fraction. The sequence came from a man aged 18 to 29 in good health. Some clones in this sample may be carry-over from other donors' samples. The chain is assembled from TRBV7-6 and TRBJ1-1, with no reliable assignment of the D segment. The CDR3 corresponds to CASSLAKGTEAFF. The nucleotide sequence is TGTGCCAGCAGCTTAGCGAAGGGCACTGAAGCTTTCTTT.